The next 29 T cell receptor beta chains were all read from a single sample in a study of shared clonotypes between healthy human individuals. Profiling relied on immunoSEQ multiplex PCR, and the TCRdb table lists in-frame clones only, not all of them. The sample lists about 1.1 million clones; around 82% were seen once. What was sequenced was memory CD4+ T cells from PBMCs. Specified subset: CD45RA-negative fraction. These receptors all stem from a man between 18 and 29 years old in good health. Some clones in this sample may be carry-over from other donors' samples.

The gene calls are TRBV18 and TRBJ2-2; D remains unclear. The CDR3 runs 12 residues. V lost 5 bases and J 5 bases, leaving 6 bases between the germline ends. Germline values: CDR1 KGHSH, CDR2 LQKENI. CDR3 loop: CASSNPTGELFF. Written as DNA, the CDR3 is TGTGCCAGCTCAAATCCGACCGGGGAGCTGTTTTTT.

In regard to this clone: A much larger clone is a single base away; this may be a read error. This specimen includes other DNA sequences encoding the same CDR3. V and J are TRBV28 and TRBJ2-5; D remains unclear. V was pared by 5 bases and J by 0 bases, with 1 base between. The CDR3 sequence is 11 residues long. The germline CDR1 and CDR2 sequences are MDHEN and SYDVKM. Here the CDR3 reads CASSHQETQYF. DNA for the CDR3: TGTGCCAGCAGTCACCAAGAGACCCAGTACTTC.

The chain couples TRBV4-1 to TRBJ1-3; the D is unclear. Germline CDR1 MGHRA, CDR2 YSYEKL. V was shortened by 3 bases and J by 9 bases, with 18 bases between the two germline ends. The CDR3 is 15 amino acids. DNA of the CDR3: TGCGCCAGCAGCCAGGCATCCTTCGTCCCCGGCACCATATATTTT. Amino acids: CASSQASFVPGTIYF.

J is TRBJ2-2 and V is TRBV2; D possibly corresponds to TRBD1 (5 bases). The CDR3 contains 13 residues. V shed 6 bases and J shed 6 bases, with 11 bases lying between them. The germline gives CDR1 SNHLY, CDR2 FYNNEI. CDR3 DNA: TGTGCCAGCAGCGCCAGGGCTCCCGGGGAGCTGTTTTTT. Protein: CASSARAPGELFF. Full variable domain (outside the CDR3, taken from reference TRBV2 and TRBJ2-2): EPEVTQTPSHQVTQMGQEVILRCVPISNHLYFYWYRQILGQKVEFLVSFYNNEISEKSEIFDDQFSVERPDGSNFTLKIRSTKLEDSAMYFCASSARAPGELFFGEGSRLTVL.

The chain is built from TRBV7-2 and TRBJ2-1; a possible D gene is TRBD2 (5 bases). Germline-derived CDR1 and CDR2 are SGHTA and FQGNSA. V was clipped by 5 bases and J by 5 bases, with 10 bases between them. The CDR3 contains 13 residues. The CDR3 loop reads CASSHTRNNEQFF. The DNA for the CDR3 is TGTGCCAGCAGCCATACTAGGAACAATGAGCAGTTCTTC.

This clone was detected ten times or more. The rearrangement joins TRBV5-1 to TRBJ2-3; 8 bases are shared with TRBD1. Germline lookup yields CDR1 SGHRS and CDR2 YFSETQ. With 0 bases clipped from V and 4 bases from J, the junction kept 4 bases outside the gene matches. The CDR3 extends over 15 amino acids. CDR3 amino acids: CASSLAQGQADTQYF. As DNA, the CDR3 is TGCGCCAGCAGCTTGGCACAGGGACAGGCAGATACGCAGTATTTT.

V and J are TRBV5-1 and TRBJ2-1; 12 positions match TRBD2. The junction had 5 bases not matched to a gene; V was cut back by 7 bases and J by 6 bases. The CDR3 spans 14 residues. Germline values: CDR1 SGHRS, CDR2 YFSETQ. CDR3 DNA sequence: TGCGCCAGCCATCTAGCGGGAGGGTTCAATGAGCAGTTCTTC. As protein: CASHLAGGFNEQFF.

The chain is built from TRBV28 and TRBJ2-6; D possibly corresponds to TRBD2 (6 bases). Germline values: CDR1 MDHEN, CDR2 SYDVKM. CDR3 length equals 19 residues. Trimming pared 2 bases from V and 0 bases from J, leaving 17 bases between. The CDR3 region is CASSLSRWDGSSGANVLTF. The CDR3 coding sequence is TGTGCCAGCAGTTTAAGCCGTTGGGACGGGAGCTCTGGGGCCAACGTCCTGACTTTC.

V and J are TRBV15 and TRBJ1-4; the D gene is possibly TRBD1 (5 bases). The germline V and J ends were trimmed by 1 base and 7 bases, with 10 bases remaining between them. The CDR3 extends over 14 amino acids. The germline V gene has CDR1 LNHNV and CDR2 YYDKDF (reference sequence). CDR3 in DNA: TGTGCCACCAGCAGAGGCTCAAGGGGTGAAAAACTGTTTTTT. Amino acid sequence: CATSRGSRGEKLFF.

The chain couples TRBV10-1 to TRBJ2-1; D is perhaps TRBD1 (6 bases). Trimming pared 5 bases from V and 5 bases from J, leaving 16 bases between. This CDR3 has 15 residues. Looked up from germline, CDR1 is WNHNN and CDR2 is SYGVQD (reference sequence). The CDR3 bases are TGCGCCAGCAGTCAACCGGGACAAAATAACAATGAGCAGTTCTTC. Amino acids: CASSQPGQNNNEQFF.

The chain carries TRBV6-5 and TRBJ2-5; D might be TRBD2 (5 bases). V was cut by 11 bases and J by 5 bases, with 18 bases left in between. The CDR3 length is 13 residues. Germline lookup yields CDR1 MNHEY and CDR2 SVGAGI. This chain's CDR3 is CAVLPGGGETQYF. For the CDR3, the DNA is TGTGCCGTGCTGCCCGGAGGTGGGGAGACCCAGTACTTC.

This clone has more than one count but fewer than ten. This rearrangement joins TRBV9 to TRBJ2-1; D is unresolved. Looked up from germline, CDR1 is SGDLS and CDR2 is YYNGEE. Trimming left V 0 bases short and J 8 bases short, with 18 bases between. The CDR3 totals 16 residues. In DNA, the CDR3 is TGTGCCAGCAGCGTAGGTCTAACACGGCCTGAGGATGAGCAGTTCTTC. Residues: CASSVGLTRPEDEQFF.

The chain links TRBV19 to TRBJ2-3; 8 nucleotides match TRBD2. Losses at the gene ends were 4 bases for V and 2 bases for J; bases not matched to a gene: 5. Germline assignment: CDR1 LNHDA and CDR2 SQIVND (reference sequence). The CDR3 runs 15 residues. The chain's CDR3 is CASSTGTSFTDTQYF. In nucleotides, the CDR3 is TGTGCCAGTAGTACCGGGACTAGTTTCACAGATACGCAGTATTTT.

The rearrangement uses TRBV7-3 and TRBJ2-5, with 9 bases identical to TRBD2. The CDR3 covers 17 residues. V lost 5 bases and J lost 4; bases outside the gene matches: 14. Germline loops: CDR1 SGHTA, CDR2 FQGTGA. The CDR3 loop is CASSPNGGPGLAETQYF. CDR3 bases: TGTGCCAGCAGCCCTAACGGGGGCCCGGGACTAGCAGAGACCCAGTACTTC.

V gene TRBV19 combines with J gene TRBJ1-4; tentatively, D is TRBD1 (5 bases). In germline, CDR1 is LNHDA, CDR2 SQIVND (reference sequence). The CDR3 spans 13 residues. V gave up 6 bases and J gave up 8 bases, with 13 bases separating them. CDR3 loop: CASRSQGAEKLFF. The CDR3 DNA sequence: TGTGCCAGTAGGTCGCAAGGGGCGGAAAAACTGTTTTTT. Together with reference TRBV19 and TRBJ1-4, the CDR3 gives the full variable domain: DGGITQSPKYLFRKEGQNVTLSCEQNLNHDAMYWYRQDPGQGLRLIYYSQIVNDFQKGDIAEGYSVSREKKESFPLTVTSAQKNPTAFYLCASRSQGAEKLFFGSGTQLSVL.

A single count supports this clone. J is TRBJ2-1 and V is TRBV11-3; maybe TRBD1 (5 bases). The CDR3 spans 15 residues. Germline lookup yields CDR1 SGHNT and CDR2 YENEEA. Trimming removed 1 base at V and 7 bases at J, with 14 bases between. The CDR3 reads CASSLARPPGNEQFF. The CDR3 DNA follows: TGTGCCAGCAGCTTAGCCAGGCCCCCAGGGAATGAGCAGTTCTTC.

On this clone itself: A read error may account for a junction end that differs from germline. V and J are TRBV7-2 and TRBJ2-7; possibly TRBD1 for D (6 bases). CDR3 length equals 14 residues. The germline gives CDR1 SGHTA, CDR2 FQGNSA. For the CDR3, the DNA is TGTGCCAGCAGCTTGTGGACAGTTTCTTACGATCAGTACTTC. Translation: CASSLWTVSYDQYF. Based on the CDR3 plus reference TRBV7-2 and TRBJ2-7, the full variable domain is GAGVSQSPSNKVTEKGKDVELRCDPISGHTALYWYRQSLGQGLEFLIYFQGNSAPDKSGLPSDRFSAERTGGSVSTLTIQRTQQEDSAVYLCASSLWTVSYDQYFGPGTRLTVT.

This clone has a handful of counts. V and J are TRBV4-3 and TRBJ1-3; D call uncertain. V lost 0 bases and J 3 bases, leaving 6 bases between the germline ends. Germline V CDR1 and CDR2: LGHNA, YSLEER. CDR3 length: 14 residues. DNA for the CDR3: TGCGCCAGCAGCCAAGATCGGGTTGGAAACACCATATATTTT. Translated: CASSQDRVGNTIYF.

A single count supports this clone. The chain joins TRBV6-1 to TRBJ2-1; tentative D call: TRBD1 (6 bases). This CDR3 is 14 amino acids long. Trimming cost V 2 bases and J 8 bases, with 13 bases left between them. Germline V gene lookup returns CDR1 MNHNS and CDR2 SASEGT. CDR3 nucleotide sequence: TGTGCCAGCAGTGAATCGCCAGGGGTGTATGAGCAGTTCTTC. This codes for CASSESPGVYEQFF.

The genes are TRBV10-3 and TRBJ2-5, with 9 bases fitting TRBD2. V gave up 3 bases and J gave up 5 bases; unmatched junction bases: 10. From germline, CDR1 is ENHRY and CDR2 SYGVKD. This CDR3 contains 16 residues. The CDR3 region is CAISDRVAGVRETQYF. The CDR3 bases are TGTGCCATCAGTGACAGAGTAGCGGGAGTTAGGGAGACCCAGTACTTC.

The chain uses TRBV7-2 and TRBJ1-2, with a tentative D call TRBD1 (6 bases). Between the trimmed V and J ends, which lost 3 bases and 7 bases, there was a span of 15 bases. CDR1 is SGHTA, CDR2 FQGNSA, per germline. This CDR3 comprises 14 residues. Here the CDR3 DNA reads TGTGCCAGCAGCTTTAGACAGGCCCTGTCTGGCTACACCTTC. Translated, it gives CASSFRQALSGYTF.

The CDR3 is CASSPLGGGSSTDTQYF. CDR3 in DNA: TGTGCCAGCAGCCCCTTAGGCGGGGGGTCTAGCACAGATACGCAGTATTTT. V gene TRBV9 combines with J gene TRBJ2-3; 8 nucleotides match TRBD2. Germline V gene data show CDR1 as SGDLS and CDR2 as YYNGEE. The CDR3 consists of 17 residues. V lost 4 bases, J lost 0 bases, and 10 bases stayed unmatched.

The V and J genes are TRBV6-1 and TRBJ1-1, with D unclear. This CDR3 is 17 amino acids long. V was shortened by 1 base and J by 4 bases, with 19 bases between the two germline ends. Germline V CDR1 and CDR2: MNHNS, SASEGT. CDR3 in amino acids: CASSEGLISGASTEAFF. The CDR3 coding sequence is TGTGCCAGCAGTGAAGGACTAATCAGTGGAGCCTCCACTGAAGCTTTCTTT.

This clone turned up a few times. This chain joins TRBV7-3 and TRBJ2-3, with D perhaps TRBD2 (6 bases). Germline-derived CDR1 and CDR2 are SGHTA and FQGTGA. V was shortened by 2 bases and J by 5 bases, with 14 bases between the two germline ends. The CDR3 is 15 amino acids. As DNA, the CDR3 is TGTGCCAGCAGCTTAGGGGCTAGCGAAGAAGATACGCAGTATTTT. Its translation: CASSLGASEEDTQYF.

This clone came up once. The gene calls are TRBV28 and TRBJ2-7; no clear D. Trimming cost V 8 bases and J 0 bases, with 14 bases left between them. The CDR3 extends over 14 amino acids. Germline CDR1 MDHEN, CDR2 SYDVKM. Here the CDR3 DNA reads TGTGCCAGCCTTACGTCCCTCAGCTCCTACGAGCAGTACTTC. It is translated as CASLTSLSSYEQYF.

The V call is TRBV27, the J call TRBJ2-7; 12 nucleotides match TRBD2. The CDR3 length is 19 residues. The V gene end was trimmed by 3 bases and the J gene end by 2 bases; junction bases not matched to a gene: 14. Germline values: CDR1 MNHEY, CDR2 SMNVEV (reference sequence). Here the CDR3 reads CASSFRGTVTSGRPYEQYF. The CDR3 bases are TGTGCCAGCAGTTTCCGAGGGACGGTTACTAGCGGGAGGCCCTACGAGCAGTACTTC.

This clone has only a few counts. The V call is TRBV10-3, the J call TRBJ1-4; unclear D gene. Trimming stripped 3 bases from V and 8 bases from J, with 13 bases between. The germline V gene has CDR1 ENHRY and CDR2 SYGVKD. The CDR3 contains 14 residues. CDR3 nucleotides: TGTGCCATCAGTGATAGAAAGGGAGAGGAAAAACTGTTTTTT. It specifies CAISDRKGEEKLFF.

This chain links TRBV6-6 with TRBJ1-1; D not certain. Trimming removed 1 base from V and 6 bases from J, with 9 bases in between. This CDR3 contains 13 residues. Germline V gene data show CDR1 as MNHNY and CDR2 as SVGAGI (reference sequence). The DNA for the CDR3 is TGTGCCAGCAGTTACTATGGGGTTCCTGAAGCTTTCTTT. The encoded protein is CASSYYGVPEAFF.

J is TRBJ1-4 and V is TRBV2; D possibly corresponds to TRBD1 (5 bases). Looked up from germline, CDR1 is SNHLY and CDR2 is FYNNEI. The germline V and J ends were trimmed by 4 bases and 3 bases, with 21 bases remaining between them. The CDR3 loop spans 18 amino acids. CDR3 residues: CASSGVGGNPRPNEKLFF. The DNA of the CDR3 is TGTGCCAGCAGTGGGGTGGGGGGGAATCCCCGACCTAATGAAAAACTGTTTTTT.